This T cell receptor (beta chain) was documented in a study of OX40 agonist ivuxolimab in advanced cancers. Study in general: A mean age of approximately 64 years, range 23 to 79, was recorded, and more than 80% were male.

Study conclusions and caveats: Normalized expansion of T-cell clones was also low for some nonresponders. Compared with CD4+, CD8+ T cells on average had more expanded clones.

Baseline was the first blood sampling point, followed by cycle 4 day 1 and cycle 7 day 1. The assay was immunoSEQ multiplex PCR, and TCRdb's table has in-frame clones only and misses some. The sample includes 15,000 or so clones, about 82% of them seen just once. The CDR3 is made up of 15 amino acids. CDR1 and CDR2 from the germline V gene are MNHNS and SASEGT. V was pared by 2 bases and J by 5 bases, with 6 bases of the junction left unmatched. Regarding this clone: What it recognizes is unknown.

The material was CD4+ or CD8+ T cells sorted from blood, obtained in a trial of the OX40 agonist ivuxolimab. This receptor was taken from an adult with an advanced solid tumor such as melanoma, head and neck, liver or kidney cancer. The V and J genes are TRBV6-1 and TRBJ1-5; 7 positions agree with TRBD1. CDR3 loop: CASSENEGGYQPQHF. The CDR3 DNA reads as TGTGCCAGCAGTGAAAATGAAGGGGGCTATCAGCCCCAGCATTTT.